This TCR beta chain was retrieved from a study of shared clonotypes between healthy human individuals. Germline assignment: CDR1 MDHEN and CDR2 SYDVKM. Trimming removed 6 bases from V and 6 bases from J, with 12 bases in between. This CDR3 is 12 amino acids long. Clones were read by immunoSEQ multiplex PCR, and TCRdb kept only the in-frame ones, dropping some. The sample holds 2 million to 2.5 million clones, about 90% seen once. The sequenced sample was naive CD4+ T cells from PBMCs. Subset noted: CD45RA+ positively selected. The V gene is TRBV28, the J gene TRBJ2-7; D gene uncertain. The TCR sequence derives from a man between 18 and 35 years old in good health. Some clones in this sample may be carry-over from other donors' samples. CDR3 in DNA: TGTGCCAGCAGGTCCAAGGGAAGCGAGCAGTACTTC. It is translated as CASRSKGSEQYF.